These T cell receptor beta chains were read from a single sample in a study of T cells after yellow fever vaccination. TCRdb passed the 5' RACE reads through MiXCR, listing each CDR3 protein once. This sample has hundreds of thousands of distinct CDR3 sequences, with around 19% found just once. Specimen: PBMCs, collected before the yellow fever booster vaccination. The receptors were gathered from a man aged 18 to 29 who received the YFV17D yellow fever vaccine. The CDR3 runs from the conserved cysteine through the conserved F or W. Each record gives: V gene, D gene, clone size, J gene, CDR3 protein, CDR3 DNA. A D gene is named only where the DNA matches it firmly. Some rows have no size entry. The others give once, few or many, or a class for an expanded clone.

TRBV12-3/TRBV12-4	-	few	TRBJ2-3	CASSGVGGHTDTQYF	TGTGCCAGCAGTGGGGTCGGGGGCCACACAGATACGCAGTATTTT
TRBV4-1	-	-	TRBJ2-2	CASSHSRVTGELFF	TGCGCCAGCAGCCATTCCAGGGTTACCGGGGAGCTGTTTTTT
TRBV7-2	-	-	TRBJ1-6	CASSLALGLRDSPLHF	TGTGCCAGCAGCTTAGCTCTGGGGCTTAGGGATTCACCCCTCCACTTT
TRBV27	-	-	TRBJ1-2	CASSYLGRETNYGYTF	TGTGCCAGCAGTTACCTAGGGAGGGAAACTAACTATGGCTACACCTTC
TRBV9	TRBD1	few	TRBJ2-7	CASSPTRIGTATYEQYF	TGTGCCAGCAGCCCTACGCGGATTGGGACAGCAACCTACGAGCAGTACTTC
TRBV4-3	TRBD2	-	TRBJ2-1	CASSQDWASGGTVFF	TGCGCCAGCAGCCAAGATTGGGCTAGCGGGGGAACCGTGTTCTTC
TRBV19	TRBD2	-	TRBJ2-3	CAIARGGPTDTQYF	TGTGCCATCGCGCGGGGGGGTCCCACAGATACGCAGTATTTT
TRBV7-2	-	few	TRBJ2-2	CASWEGPGRRYTGELFF	TGTGCCAGCTGGGAAGGGCCGGGCCGGAGATACACCGGGGAGCTGTTTTTT
TRBV5-1	-	many	TRBJ2-3	CASSIGSADTQYF	TGCGCCAGCAGCATAGGGAGCGCAGATACGCAGTATTTT
TRBV15	-	-	TRBJ2-5	CATSRGDNKETQYF	TGTGCCACCAGCAGAGGGGACAACAAAGAGACCCAGTACTTC
TRBV4-3	TRBD2	few	TRBJ2-1	CASSQDEAGDPERWNEQFF	TGCGCCAGCAGCCAAGATGAAGCGGGGGACCCCGAACGCTGGAATGAGCAGTTCTTC
TRBV4-3	-	-	TRBJ1-2	CASSQGEWEDGYTF	TGCGCCAGCAGCCAAGGGGAGTGGGAGGACGGCTACACCTTC
TRBV5-1	-	-	TRBJ1-1	CASSSLYLTTEAFF	TGCGCCAGCAGCTCCCTATACTTAACGACTGAAGCTTTCTTT
TRBV20-1	-	-	TRBJ1-3	CSTPGDSGNTIYF	TGCAGCACTCCCGGGGATTCTGGAAACACCATATATTTT
TRBV12-3/TRBV12-4	-	-	TRBJ1-1	CASSLNTLNTEAFF	TGTGCCAGCAGTTTAAACACCTTGAACACTGAAGCTTTCTTT
TRBV6-5	-	-	TRBJ2-3	CASSYGLASTDTQYF	TGTGCCAGCAGTTACGGGCTAGCGAGCACAGATACGCAGTATTTT
TRBV12-3/TRBV12-4	-	many	TRBJ1-1	CASSPLGTEAFF	TGTGCCAGCAGTCCCTTGGGCACTGAAGCTTTCTTT
TRBV11-2	TRBD2	few	TRBJ2-3	CASSSGGGTTDTQYF	TGTGCCAGCAGCTCGGGCGGGGGGACCACAGATACGCAGTATTTT
TRBV24-1	-	-	TRBJ1-5	CATSDSGNQPQHF	TGTGCCACCAGTGATTCTGGCAATCAGCCCCAGCATTTT
TRBV5-1	-	many	TRBJ1-1	CASSPRALGGHTEAFF	TGCGCCAGCAGCCCGCGGGCGTTAGGCGGTCACACTGAAGCTTTCTTT
TRBV28	-	-	TRBJ1-2	CASSTIIWDKNYGYTF	TGTGCCAGCAGTACTATAATTTGGGACAAGAACTATGGCTACACCTTC
TRBV2	TRBD2	-	TRBJ2-3	CADRRGAVDTQYF	TGTGCCGACAGGCGGGGGGCAGTAGATACGCAGTATTTT
TRBV10-3	TRBD2	-	TRBJ2-3	CAIRASGRGYTDTQYF	TGTGCCATCAGGGCCTCCGGGCGGGGGTACACAGATACGCAGTATTTT
TRBV5-1	-	-	TRBJ2-3	CASSMGEVYADTQYF	TGCGCCAGCAGCATGGGGGAAGTTTACGCAGATACGCAGTATTTT
TRBV20-1	TRBD1	many	TRBJ2-7	CSASGTGGYEQYF	TGCAGTGCTTCCGGGACAGGGGGCTACGAGCAGTACTTC
TRBV2	-	-	TRBJ2-7	CATHPDRHSYEQYF	TGTGCCACCCACCCGGACAGACACTCCTACGAGCAGTACTTC
TRBV7-9	-	-	TRBJ2-5	CASSPVGSIQETQYF	TGTGCCAGCAGCCCTGTCGGGAGCATACAAGAGACCCAGTACTTC
TRBV7-2	-	few	TRBJ1-5	CASSPRGGSNQPQHF	TGTGCCAGCAGCCCGAGGGGGGGATCGAATCAGCCCCAGCATTTT
TRBV6-2/TRBV6-3	-	-	TRBJ2-7	CASRGEGQTYEQYF	TGTGCCAGCAGGGGGGAGGGACAGACCTACGAGCAGTACTTC
TRBV10-3	TRBD2	few	TRBJ2-7	CAIRSGGTYEQYF	TGTGCCATCAGAAGCGGGGGAACCTACGAGCAGTACTTC
TRBV5-1	-	-	TRBJ2-2	CASSLATHPGTGELFF	TGCGCCAGCAGCTTGGCGACCCACCCGGGCACCGGGGAGCTGTTTTTT
TRBV29-1	-	-	TRBJ2-1	CSQVRGAYTEQFF	TGCAGCCAGGTACGAGGGGCTTACACTGAGCAGTTCTTC
TRBV4-2	-	-	TRBJ2-5	CASSQDELARETQYF	TGTGCCAGCAGCCAAGATGAGCTAGCTCGAGAGACCCAGTACTTC
TRBV18	-	-	TRBJ2-3	CASSRMSRATDTQYF	TGTGCCAGCTCACGAATGAGCAGGGCGACAGATACGCAGTATTTT
TRBV7-2	-	-	TRBJ1-2	CASSSGSGNSNYGYTF	TGTGCCAGCAGCTCTGGATCGGGGAACTCTAACTATGGCTACACCTTC
TRBV7-2	-	-	TRBJ1-6	CASSLRTTRNSPLHF	TGTGCCAGCAGCCTCCGCACCACACGGAATTCACCCCTCCACTTT
TRBV14	-	many	TRBJ1-1	CASSPIQGPTEAFF	TGTGCCAGCAGCCCAATCCAGGGGCCCACTGAAGCTTTCTTT
TRBV27	-	few	TRBJ1-1	CASSLRTATEAFF	TGTGCCAGCAGTTTAAGAACAGCCACTGAAGCTTTCTTT
TRBV12-3/TRBV12-4	-	few	TRBJ1-3	CASRHSISGPGNTIYF	TGTGCCAGCCGGCACTCAATTTCGGGGCCCGGAAACACCATATATTTT
TRBV12-3/TRBV12-4	TRBD2	few	TRBJ2-5	CASSFDRGGSKETQYF	TGTGCCAGCAGTTTTGATCGCGGGGGGTCTAAAGAGACCCAGTACTTC
TRBV7-2	TRBD2	few	TRBJ2-5	CASSLHQRGVTQYF	TGTGCCAGCAGCTTACATCAGCGGGGGGTGACCCAGTACTTC
TRBV5-4	TRBD1	-	TRBJ1-1	CASSGQTGIGTEAFF	TGTGCCAGCAGCGGCCAGACAGGGATTGGCACTGAAGCTTTCTTT
TRBV13	-	-	TRBJ2-4	CASSFSNENIQYF	TGTGCCAGCAGCTTTTCAAATGAGAACATTCAGTACTTC
TRBV5-1	-	-	TRBJ2-3	CASSLRRTTDTQYF	TGCGCCAGCAGCCTCCGACGTACCACAGATACGCAGTATTTT
TRBV7-2	-	many	TRBJ2-2	CASSPPTGANTGELFF	TGTGCCAGCAGCCCCCCGACAGGTGCGAACACCGGGGAGCTGTTTTTT
TRBV6-1	TRBD1	-	TRBJ2-7	CASSWGQGVYEQYF	TGTGCCAGCAGTTGGGGACAGGGGGTCTACGAGCAGTACTTC
TRBV6-1	TRBD1	-	TRBJ1-5	CASSDTGGRQPQHF	TGTGCCAGCAGTGATACAGGGGGCAGACAGCCCCAGCATTTT
TRBV20-1	TRBD1	-	TRBJ1-2	CSVGTGGLEGYTF	TGCAGTGTTGGGACAGGGGGTTTGGAAGGCTACACCTTC
TRBV19	-	-	TRBJ1-6	CASSITGRDKAPLHF	TGTGCCAGTAGTATTACCGGACGCGATAAGGCACCCCTCCACTTT
TRBV7-6	-	few	TRBJ2-1	CASSLVTGSGYNEQFF	TGTGCCAGCAGCTTAGTAACAGGGTCAGGCTACAATGAGCAGTTCTTC
TRBV11-2	-	few	TRBJ1-2	CASSSVRASVYGYTF	TGTGCCAGCAGCTCCGTACGGGCCTCGGTCTATGGCTACACCTTC
TRBV24-1	-	-	TRBJ2-1	CATSDPLTGLEQFF	TGTGCCACCAGTGACCCACTCACAGGGCTTGAGCAGTTCTTC
TRBV20-1	TRBD2	few	TRBJ2-1	CSASGGGAVSYNEQFF	TGCAGTGCTTCTGGCGGGGGGGCTGTCTCCTACAATGAGCAGTTCTTC
TRBV12-3/TRBV12-4	TRBD1	few	TRBJ2-1	CASSLRQGAQNEQFF	TGTGCCAGCAGCTTAAGACAGGGGGCTCAAAATGAGCAGTTCTTC
TRBV6-6	-	-	TRBJ1-5	CASSYGPEKGNQPQHF	TGTGCCAGCAGTTACGGGCCAGAAAAGGGCAATCAGCCCCAGCATTTT